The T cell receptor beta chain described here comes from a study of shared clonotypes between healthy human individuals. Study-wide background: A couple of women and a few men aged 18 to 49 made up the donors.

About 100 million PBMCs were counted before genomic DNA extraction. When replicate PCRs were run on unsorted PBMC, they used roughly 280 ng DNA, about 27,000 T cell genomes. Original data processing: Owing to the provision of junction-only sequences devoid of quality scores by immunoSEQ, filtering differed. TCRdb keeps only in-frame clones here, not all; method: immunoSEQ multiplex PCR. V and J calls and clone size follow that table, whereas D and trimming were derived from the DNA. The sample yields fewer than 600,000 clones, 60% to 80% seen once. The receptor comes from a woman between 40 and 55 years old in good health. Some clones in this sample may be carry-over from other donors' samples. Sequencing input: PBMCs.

The CDR3 DNA reads TGTGCCAGCAGTGATCTCTCAGGAGGAGAAAAACTGTTTTTT. Translating it yields CASSDLSGGEKLFF. The chain carries TRBV2 and TRBJ1-4, with unresolved D. The CDR3 extends over 14 amino acids. CDR1 and CDR2 from the germline V gene are SNHLY and FYNNEI. Trimming pared 3 bases from V and 8 bases from J, leaving 13 bases between.